This T cell receptor beta chain was identified during a study of T-cell reconstitution after alpha-beta-depleted transplantation in children. Study-level points and caveats: Newly made T cells mostly supplied T-cell counts and diversity one year after transplant. Expanded graft clones numbering several hundred reportedly gave rise to alpha-beta T cells about two months after transplant.

Unique molecular identifiers were incorporated during preparation of the TCRbeta library. TCRdb fed the PCR reads into MiXCR, producing one record per CDR3 protein. The sample yields 200,000 to 250,000 distinct CDR3 sequences, roughly a tenth seen once. This clonotype was seen at least ten times. Its antigen is still unknown. CDR3 length equals 13 residues. Germline lookup yields CDR1 SQVTM and CDR2 ANQGSEA. V gave up 6 bases and J gave up 4 bases, with 12 bases separating them. The sample here was PBMCs, taken before TCRalphabeta/CD19-depleted stem cell transplant. The chain carries TRBV29-1 and TRBJ1-4, with D unresolved. This TCR was sampled from a child younger than two with acute myeloid leukemia, due to receive a stem cell transplant. The chain's CDR3 is CSVERRLNEKLFF. DNA for the CDR3: TGCAGCGTCGAACGACGGCTTAATGAAAAACTGTTTTTT.